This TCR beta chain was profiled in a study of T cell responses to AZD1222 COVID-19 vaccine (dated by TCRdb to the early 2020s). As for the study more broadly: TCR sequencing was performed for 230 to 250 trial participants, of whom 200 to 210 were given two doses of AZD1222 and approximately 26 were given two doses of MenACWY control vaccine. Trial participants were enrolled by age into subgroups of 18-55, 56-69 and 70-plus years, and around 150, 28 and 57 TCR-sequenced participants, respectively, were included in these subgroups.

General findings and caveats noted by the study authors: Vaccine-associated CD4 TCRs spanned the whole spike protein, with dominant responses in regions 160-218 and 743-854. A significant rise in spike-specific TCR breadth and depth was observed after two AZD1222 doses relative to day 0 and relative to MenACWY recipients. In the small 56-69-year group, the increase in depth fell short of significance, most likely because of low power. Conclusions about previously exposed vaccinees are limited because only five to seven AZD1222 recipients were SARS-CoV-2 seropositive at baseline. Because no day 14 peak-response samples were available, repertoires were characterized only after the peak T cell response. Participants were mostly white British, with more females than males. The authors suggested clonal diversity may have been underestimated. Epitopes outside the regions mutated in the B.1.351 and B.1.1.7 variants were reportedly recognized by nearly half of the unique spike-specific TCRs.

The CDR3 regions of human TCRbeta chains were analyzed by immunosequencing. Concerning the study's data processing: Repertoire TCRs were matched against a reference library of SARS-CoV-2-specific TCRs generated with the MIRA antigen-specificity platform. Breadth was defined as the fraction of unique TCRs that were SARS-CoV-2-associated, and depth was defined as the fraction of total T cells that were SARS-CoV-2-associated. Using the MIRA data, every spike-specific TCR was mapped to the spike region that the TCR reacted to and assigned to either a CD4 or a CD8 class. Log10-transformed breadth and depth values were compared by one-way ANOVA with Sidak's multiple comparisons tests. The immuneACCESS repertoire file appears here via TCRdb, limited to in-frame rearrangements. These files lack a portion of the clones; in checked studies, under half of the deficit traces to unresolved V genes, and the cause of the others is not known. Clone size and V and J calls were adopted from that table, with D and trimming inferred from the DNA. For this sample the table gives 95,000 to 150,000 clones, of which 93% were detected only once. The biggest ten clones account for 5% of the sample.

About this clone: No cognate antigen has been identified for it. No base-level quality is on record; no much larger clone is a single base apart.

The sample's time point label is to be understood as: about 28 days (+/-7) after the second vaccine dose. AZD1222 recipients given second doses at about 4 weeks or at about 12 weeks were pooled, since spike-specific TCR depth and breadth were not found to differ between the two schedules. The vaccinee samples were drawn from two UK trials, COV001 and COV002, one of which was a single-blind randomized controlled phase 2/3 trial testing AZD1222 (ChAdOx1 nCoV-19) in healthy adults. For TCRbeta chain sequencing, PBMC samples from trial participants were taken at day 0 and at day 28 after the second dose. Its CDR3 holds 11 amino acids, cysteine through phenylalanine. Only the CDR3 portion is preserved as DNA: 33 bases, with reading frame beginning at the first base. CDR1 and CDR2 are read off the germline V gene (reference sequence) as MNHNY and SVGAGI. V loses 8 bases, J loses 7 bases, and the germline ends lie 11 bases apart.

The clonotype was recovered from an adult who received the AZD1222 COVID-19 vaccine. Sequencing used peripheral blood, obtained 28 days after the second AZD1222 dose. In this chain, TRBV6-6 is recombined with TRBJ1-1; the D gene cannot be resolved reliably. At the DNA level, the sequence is TGTGCCAGCGGGAACCTCCGTGAAGCTTTCTTT. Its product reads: CASGNLREAFF.